A single sample is the source of the 13 T cell receptor beta chains below, sequenced in a study of blood T cell repertoires in COVID-19. The repertoire was sequenced with immunoSEQ multiplex PCR; TCRdb's copy has only in-frame clones and lacks some. The table lists roughly 230,000 clones, 85% of them singletons. The sample was peripheral blood. The receptors were sampled from a man aged 40-49 years with acute or convalescent COVID-19.

The chain employs TRBV6-5 and TRBJ1-6; 8 nucleotides agree with TRBD1. The CDR3 contains 14 residues. From germline, CDR1 is MNHEY and CDR2 SVGAGI. V lost 4 bases, J lost 9 bases, and 5 bases stayed unmatched. The DNA of the CDR3 is TGTGCCAGCAGTTTCGGACAGGGTGGTTCACCCCTCCACTTT. It is translated as CASSFGQGGSPLHF.

This chain links TRBV2 with TRBJ1-5; 10 nucleotides agree with TRBD1. V was pared by 7 bases and J by 2 bases, with 2 bases of the junction left unmatched. Per the germline V gene, CDR1 is SNHLY and CDR2 is FYNNEI. The CDR3 runs to 14 residues. As DNA, the CDR3 is TGTGCCAGCAACGGACAGGGGGGCAATCAGCCCCAGCATTTT. Translated, it gives CASNGQGGNQPQHF.

The chain links TRBV6-5 to TRBJ1-4; perhaps TRBD1 as D (6 bases). Trimming took off 6 bases at V and 8 bases at J, with 7 bases between the two ends. In germline, CDR1 is MNHEY, CDR2 SVGAGI. This CDR3 region has 11 residues. The CDR3 coding sequence is TGTGCCAGCAGGGGGACAGAAAAACTGTTTTTT. Its protein product is CASRGTEKLFF.

The CDR3 protein is CASSRQMNTEAFF. CDR3 sequence (DNA): TGTGCCAGCAGCCGACAGATGAACACTGAAGCTTTCTTT. This rearrangement joins TRBV9 to TRBJ1-1; possibly TRBD1 for D (5 bases). This CDR3 has 13 amino acids. Germline CDR1 and CDR2: SGDLS and YYNGEE. The ends were cut back, 4 bases at V and 0 bases at J, with 7 bases in the middle.

This chain connects TRBV23-1 to TRBJ1-5; D is unclear. TRBV23-1 falls under the ORF class, with uncertain function. Trimming removed 1 base at V and 2 bases at J, with 9 bases between. The CDR3 has 15 residues. CDR3 sequence: CASSQLAVGNQPQHF. CDR3 nucleotide sequence: TGCGCCAGCAGTCAATTAGCAGTCGGCAATCAGCCCCAGCATTTT.

The V and J genes are TRBV14 and TRBJ2-2; a weak D match, TRBD1 (6 bases). The V gene lost 4 bases and the J gene lost 2 bases, with 11 bases spanning the gap. The CDR3 covers 15 residues. CDR1 is SGHDN and CDR2 is FVKESK in the germline V gene. CDR3 loop: CASSRHRVNTGELFF. As DNA, the CDR3 is TGTGCCAGCAGCCGTCACAGGGTCAACACCGGGGAGCTGTTTTTT.

The chain combines TRBV18 with TRBJ1-3; the D is unclear. The V gene's germline CDR1 is KGHSH and CDR2 LQKENI. The CDR3 sequence is 16 residues long. V lost 0 bases and J lost 1, with 10 bases in between. CDR3 sequence (DNA): TGTGCCAGCTCACCACCGATCTCGGGTTCTGGAAACACCATATATTTT. Amino acid sequence: CASSPPISGSGNTIYF.

The chain employs TRBV19 and TRBJ2-3; D is perhaps TRBD1 (6 bases). Germline-derived CDR1 and CDR2 are LNHDA and SQIVND (reference sequence). With 3 bases removed from V and 3 bases from J, the gap between germline ends came to 13 bases. The CDR3 runs to 15 residues. CDR3 sequence (DNA): TGTGCCAGTAGTATCGGTGTAGGGGGAACAGATACGCAGTATTTT. Translating gives CASSIGVGGTDTQYF.

The chain uses TRBV5-6 and TRBJ1-5; maybe TRBD1 (5 bases). Germline lookup yields CDR1 SGHDT and CDR2 YYEEEE. The CDR3 sequence is 13 residues long. The V end was cut by 5 bases, the J end by 3 bases, with 9 bases between. The CDR3 nucleotides read TGTGCCAGCAGTACAGGCCCCAATCAGCCCCAGCATTTT. Translated, it gives CASSTGPNQPQHF.

This clone has just a few counts. The chain links TRBV7-9 to TRBJ2-2; maybe TRBD2 (5 bases). The CDR3 is made up of 13 amino acids. With 10 bases removed from V and 7 bases from J, the gap between germline ends came to 16 bases. The germline gives CDR1 SEHNR, CDR2 FQNEAQ (reference sequence). CDR3 nucleotides: TGTGCCATGCGACTCCGGGGTGACGGGGAGCTGTTTTTT. Protein: CAMRLRGDGELFF.

The CDR3 nucleotides read TGTGCCAGCAGCTTACCGGGACAGAACTATGGCTACACCTTC. It codes for CASSLPGQNYGYTF. This chain uses TRBV5-6 with TRBJ1-2, with 7 bases aligning to TRBD1. The CDR3 extends over 14 amino acids. Germline V gene sequence: CDR1 SGHDT, CDR2 YYEEEE. V gave up 2 bases and J gave up 2 bases; unmatched junction bases: 3.

This chain links TRBV4-2 with TRBJ1-5, with D maybe TRBD1 (5 bases). Trimming pared 3 bases from V and 4 bases from J, leaving 13 bases between. The CDR3 is 15 residues long. Germline V gene lookup returns CDR1 LGHNA and CDR2 YNFKEQ. This CDR3 reads CASSHPDRNNQPQHF. The CDR3 DNA sequence: TGTGCCAGCAGCCATCCCGACAGAAATAATCAGCCCCAGCATTTT.

This chain joins TRBV5-5 and TRBJ1-1; 8 bases fit TRBD1. The CDR3 length is 15 residues. Germline trimming cut 0 bases from V and 2 bases from J; bases unmatched to any gene: 3. Looked up from germline, CDR1 is SGHKS and CDR2 is YYEKEE (reference sequence). CDR3 DNA: TGTGCCAGCAGCTTGGCCTCAGGGGGCAACACTGAAGCTTTCTTT. Translating gives CASSLASGGNTEAFF. The variable domain in full, with the rest retrieved from reference TRBV5-5 and TRBJ1-1, is DAGVTQSPTHLIKTRGQQVTLRCSPISGHKSVSWYQQVLGQGPQFIFQYYEKEERGRGNFPDRFSARQFPNYSSELNVNALLLGDSALYLCASSLASGGNTEAFFGQGTRLTVV.